The rows below give T cell receptor beta chains drawn from one sample of a study of human T cells and chemical hapten exposure. One entry per CDR3 protein results from TCRdb running MiXCR on the RACE reads. The sample shows about 77,000 distinct CDR3 sequences, 8.6% of them seen only once. The sequenced material came from whole blood. The receptors come from a female donor in good health. Some clones in this sample may be carry-over from other donors' samples. CDR3s include the opening cysteine and the closing phenylalanine or tryptophan. Each record gives: V gene, D gene, J gene, CDR3 length, clone size, CDR3 DNA, CDR3 protein. D genes are given only for firm matches. Clone size, where shown, is once, few, many, or a class for clones that have expanded.

v_gene: TRBV18
d_gene: TRBD1
j_gene: TRBJ2-7
len: 13
abundance: -
CDR3nt: TGTGCCAGCTCACCCGGGACAGGGCTCGAGCAGTACTTC
CDR3aa: CASSPGTGLEQYF

v_gene: TRBV6-6
d_gene: -
j_gene: TRBJ1-6
len: 15
abundance: -
CDR3nt: TGTGCCAGCAGTTACTTAGTCGAGGCCAATTCACCCCTCCACTTT
CDR3aa: CASSYLVEANSPLHF

v_gene: TRBV15
d_gene: TRBD1
j_gene: TRBJ2-2
len: 15
abundance: few
CDR3nt: TGTGCCACCAGCAGGGAGACAGGGTCCACCGGGGAGCTGTTTTTT
CDR3aa: CATSRETGSTGELFF

v_gene: TRBV5-5
d_gene: TRBD1
j_gene: TRBJ2-3
len: 16
abundance: -
CDR3nt: TGTGCCAGCAGCTTGCTCCGACAGGGCGGGACAGATACGCAGTATTTT
CDR3aa: CASSLLRQGGTDTQYF

v_gene: TRBV20-1
d_gene: TRBD1
j_gene: TRBJ1-5
len: 18
abundance: many
CDR3nt: TGCAGTGCTAGAGATCGAAGGGGACAGAGGCGAAGACGGCAGCCCCAGCATTTT
CDR3aa: CSARDRRGQRRRRQPQHF

v_gene: TRBV5-6
d_gene: -
j_gene: TRBJ2-7
len: 16
abundance: -
CDR3nt: TGTGCCAGCAGCTTGAAAGCAAGCATCCTCCCTGCTCGGGAGTACTTC
CDR3aa: CASSLKASILPAREYF

v_gene: TRBV7-9
d_gene: -
j_gene: TRBJ2-6
len: 14
abundance: -
CDR3nt: TGTGCCAGCAGCCCCCCGTCCGGGGCCAACGTCCTGACTTTC
CDR3aa: CASSPPSGANVLTF

v_gene: TRBV18
d_gene: -
j_gene: TRBJ1-5
len: 13
abundance: -
CDR3nt: TGTGCCAGCTCACCAGAGAGGGTTCAGCCCCAGCATTTT
CDR3aa: CASSPERVQPQHF

v_gene: TRBV25-1
d_gene: TRBD2
j_gene: TRBJ2-3
len: 16
abundance: many
CDR3nt: TGTGCCAGCAGTGAATTTGGTCGGGGGGGCGCAGATACGCAGTATTTT
CDR3aa: CASSEFGRGGADTQYF

v_gene: TRBV7-8
d_gene: TRBD2
j_gene: TRBJ2-3
len: 14
abundance: many
CDR3nt: TGTGCCAGCAGCTTAGGGGGGGGGGCAGATACGCAGTATTTT
CDR3aa: CASSLGGGADTQYF